This T cell receptor (beta chain) comes out of a study of blood T cell repertoires in COVID-19. In the authors' methods: Reference gene primer amplification yielded estimated nucleated cell counts. Using immunoSEQ multiplex PCR, the repertoire was profiled, and TCRdb retains in-frame clones only, with some absent. That table furnishes V, J and clone size, whereas the DNA furnished D and trimming. The table records roughly 430,000 clones, approximately 90% of them present only once. The CDR3 runs 16 residues. Germline V lookup: CDR1 SEHNR, CDR2 FQNEAQ (reference sequence). The V and J ends lost 3 bases and 2 bases respectively, with 15 bases between them.

Sequencing was done on a sample of PBMCs or T cells enriched from blood (not recorded which). V and J are TRBV7-9 and TRBJ2-3; tentatively, D is TRBD2 (7 bases). The receptor comes from a woman aged 18-35 years who had been exposed to COVID-19. The CDR3 DNA is TGTGCCAGCAGCTTCCGCGGGGGCTCGGACACAGATACGCAGTATTTT. Protein sequence: CASSFRGGSDTDTQYF.